What follows is one T cell receptor beta chain and its context. Its target is not known. The method was immunoSEQ multiplex PCR; TCRdb's version includes in-frame clones alone and lacks a portion of them. The table lists roughly 130,000 clones, over 75% of them singletons. The data were taken from a study of T cell responses to AZD1222 COVID-19 vaccine. Study results and caveats: The breadth and depth of Spike-specific TCRs increased once two AZD1222 doses had been given.

Sequences were derived from peripheral blood, sampled on day 0 of AZD1222 vaccination. The receptor comes from an adult in good health.

Here the CDR3 DNA reads TGCGCCAGCAGCCAAGATTTCGGGATCAGAAACTATGGCTACACCTTC. It encodes CASSQDFGIRNYGYTF. The chain combines TRBV4-1 with TRBJ1-2; D gene ambiguous. Germline lookup yields CDR1 MGHRA and CDR2 YSYEKL. This CDR3 region has 16 residues. V lost 0 bases to trimming and J lost 2 bases, with 13 bases between them.